Here is one T cell receptor (beta chain) with its context. As handled by the study authors: How many nucleated cells were present was estimated from reference gene primer amplification. Data came from immunoSEQ multiplex PCR; TCRdb stores just in-frame clones and leaves some out. The V and J calls and the clone size are those of that table, but D and trimming were determined from the DNA. The sample shows 50,000 to 60,000 clones, over 90% of them seen only once. The source of the sample is a study of blood T cell repertoires in COVID-19. Across the study: Whether acute or convalescent, the COVID-19 samples came from the United States, Italy and Spain. PBMCs, B-cell-depleted T cells, or T cells were the source of the cDNA or gDNA that made up the material.

The CDR3 sequence is 19 residues long. The germline CDR1 and CDR2 sequences are MNHEY and SVGEGT. V lost 0 bases and J lost 0; bases outside the gene matches: 11. Sequencing input: peripheral blood. The receptor was derived from a woman aged 80 or older with acute or convalescent COVID-19. The chain combines TRBV6-2 or TRBV6-3 with TRBJ2-1; TRBD1 aligns across 7 bases. The CDR3 loop reads CASSYSSRTGPGSYNEQFF. In DNA, the CDR3 is TGTGCCAGCAGTTACTCCTCCAGGACAGGTCCGGGCTCCTACAATGAGCAGTTCTTC.